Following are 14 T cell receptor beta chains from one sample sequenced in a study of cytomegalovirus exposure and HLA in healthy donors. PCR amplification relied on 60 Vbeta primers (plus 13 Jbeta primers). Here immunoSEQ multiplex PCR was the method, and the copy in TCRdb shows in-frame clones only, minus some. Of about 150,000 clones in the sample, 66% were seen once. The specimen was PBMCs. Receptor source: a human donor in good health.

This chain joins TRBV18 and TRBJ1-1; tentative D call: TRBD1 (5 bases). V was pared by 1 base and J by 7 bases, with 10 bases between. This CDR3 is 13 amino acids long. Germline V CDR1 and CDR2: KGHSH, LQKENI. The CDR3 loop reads CASSPRGEGEAFF. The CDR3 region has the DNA TGTGCCAGCTCACCACGGGGGGAAGGTGAAGCTTTCTTT.

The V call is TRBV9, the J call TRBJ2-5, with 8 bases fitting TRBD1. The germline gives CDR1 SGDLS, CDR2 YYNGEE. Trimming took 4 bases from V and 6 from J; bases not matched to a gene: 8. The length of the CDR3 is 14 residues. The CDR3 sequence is CASSSGQAAKTQYF. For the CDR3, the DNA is TGTGCCAGCAGCTCGGGACAGGCCGCGAAGACCCAGTACTTC.

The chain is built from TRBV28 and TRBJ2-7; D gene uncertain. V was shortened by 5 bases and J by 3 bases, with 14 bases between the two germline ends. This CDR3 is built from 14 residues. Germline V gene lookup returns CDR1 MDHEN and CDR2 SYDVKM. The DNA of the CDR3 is TGTGCCAGCAGTCCCCTCGCATCACACTACGAGCAGTACTTC. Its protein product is CASSPLASHYEQYF.

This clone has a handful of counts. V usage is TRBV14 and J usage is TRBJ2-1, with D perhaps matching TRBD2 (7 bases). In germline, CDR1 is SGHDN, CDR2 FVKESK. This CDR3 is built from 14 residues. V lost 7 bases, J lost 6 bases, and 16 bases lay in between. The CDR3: CASNRGALGNEQFF. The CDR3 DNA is TGTGCCAGCAACCGGGGGGCTTTGGGCAATGAGCAGTTCTTC.

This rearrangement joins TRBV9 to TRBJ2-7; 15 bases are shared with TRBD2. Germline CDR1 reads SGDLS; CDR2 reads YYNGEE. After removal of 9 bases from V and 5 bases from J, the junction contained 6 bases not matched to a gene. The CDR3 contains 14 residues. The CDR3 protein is CATGTSGRPDEQYF. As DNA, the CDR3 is TGTGCCACCGGGACTAGCGGGAGGCCAGACGAGCAGTACTTC.

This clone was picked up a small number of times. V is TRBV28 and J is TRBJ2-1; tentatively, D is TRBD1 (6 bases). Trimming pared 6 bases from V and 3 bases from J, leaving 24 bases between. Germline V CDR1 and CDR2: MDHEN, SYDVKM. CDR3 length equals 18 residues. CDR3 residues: CASRPRRSSGQNYNEQFF. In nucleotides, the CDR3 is TGTGCCAGCAGACCTAGGCGTTCGTCGGGACAAAACTACAATGAGCAGTTCTTC. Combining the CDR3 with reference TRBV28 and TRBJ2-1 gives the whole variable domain DVKVTQSSRYLVKRTGEKVFLECVQDMDHENMFWYRQDPGLGLRLIYFSYDVKMKEKGDIPEGYSVSREKKERFSLILESASTNQTSMYLCASRPRRSSGQNYNEQFFGPGTRLTVL.

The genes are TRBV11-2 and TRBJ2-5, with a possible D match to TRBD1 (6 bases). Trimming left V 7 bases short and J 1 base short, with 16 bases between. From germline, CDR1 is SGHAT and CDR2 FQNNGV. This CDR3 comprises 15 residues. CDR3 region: CASNPRGRAQETQYF. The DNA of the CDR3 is TGTGCCAGCAACCCCAGGGGTAGGGCCCAAGAGACCCAGTACTTC.

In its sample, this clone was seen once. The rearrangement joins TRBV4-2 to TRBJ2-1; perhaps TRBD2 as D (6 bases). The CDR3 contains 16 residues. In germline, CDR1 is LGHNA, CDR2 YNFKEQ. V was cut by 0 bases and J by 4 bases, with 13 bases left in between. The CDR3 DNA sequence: TGTGCCAGCAGCCAAGAAGGCGGGAACGTTTACAATGAGCAGTTCTTC. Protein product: CASSQEGGNVYNEQFF.

The CDR3 bases are TGTGCCAGCAGCTTGGCAATTAGCAACTACGAGCAGTACTTC. It yields the protein CASSLAISNYEQYF. This chain connects TRBV5-6 to TRBJ2-7; D unresolved. The CDR3 has 14 amino acids. Trimming removed 0 bases from V and 3 bases from J, with 10 bases in between. In germline, CDR1 is SGHDT, CDR2 YYEEEE.

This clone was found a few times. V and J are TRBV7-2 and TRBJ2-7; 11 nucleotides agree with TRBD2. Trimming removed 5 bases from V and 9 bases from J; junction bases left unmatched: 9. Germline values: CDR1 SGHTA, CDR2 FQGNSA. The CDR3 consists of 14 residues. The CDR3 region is CASSSEGTSGLQYF. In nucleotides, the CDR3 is TGTGCCAGCAGCAGCGAAGGGACTAGCGGACTGCAGTACTTC.

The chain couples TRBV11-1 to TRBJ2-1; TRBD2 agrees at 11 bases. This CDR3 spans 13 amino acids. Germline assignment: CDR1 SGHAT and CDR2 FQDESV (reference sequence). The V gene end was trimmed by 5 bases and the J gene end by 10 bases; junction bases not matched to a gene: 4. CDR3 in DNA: TGTGCCAGCAGCCCGGGACTAGCGGAGGAGCAGTTCTTC. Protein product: CASSPGLAEEQFF. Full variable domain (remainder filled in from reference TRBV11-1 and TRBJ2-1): EAEVAQSPRYKITEKSQAVAFWCDPISGHATLYWYRQILGQGPELLVQFQDESVVDDSQLPKDRFSAERLKGVDSTLKIQPAELGDSAMYLCASSPGLAEEQFFGPGTRLTVL.

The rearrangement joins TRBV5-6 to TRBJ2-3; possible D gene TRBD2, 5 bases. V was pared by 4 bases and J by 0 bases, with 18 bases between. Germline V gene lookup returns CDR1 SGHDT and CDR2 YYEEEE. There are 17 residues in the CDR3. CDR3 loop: CASSPLVWAGSTDTQYF. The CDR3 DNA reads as TGTGCCAGCAGCCCCCTGGTTTGGGCGGGCAGCACAGATACGCAGTATTTT.

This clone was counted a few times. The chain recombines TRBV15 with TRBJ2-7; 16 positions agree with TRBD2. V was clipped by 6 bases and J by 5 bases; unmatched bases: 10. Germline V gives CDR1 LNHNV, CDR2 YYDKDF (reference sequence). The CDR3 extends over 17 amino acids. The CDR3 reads CATRAGLAGGSMDEQYF. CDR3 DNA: TGTGCCACCAGAGCGGGACTAGCGGGAGGGAGTATGGACGAGCAGTACTTC.

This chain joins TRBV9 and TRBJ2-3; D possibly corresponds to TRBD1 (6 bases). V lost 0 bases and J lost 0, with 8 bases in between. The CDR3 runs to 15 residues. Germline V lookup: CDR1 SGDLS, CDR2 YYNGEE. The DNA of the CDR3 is TGTGCCAGCAGCGTAGAGGGGGTTAGCACAGATACGCAGTATTTT. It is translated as CASSVEGVSTDTQYF.